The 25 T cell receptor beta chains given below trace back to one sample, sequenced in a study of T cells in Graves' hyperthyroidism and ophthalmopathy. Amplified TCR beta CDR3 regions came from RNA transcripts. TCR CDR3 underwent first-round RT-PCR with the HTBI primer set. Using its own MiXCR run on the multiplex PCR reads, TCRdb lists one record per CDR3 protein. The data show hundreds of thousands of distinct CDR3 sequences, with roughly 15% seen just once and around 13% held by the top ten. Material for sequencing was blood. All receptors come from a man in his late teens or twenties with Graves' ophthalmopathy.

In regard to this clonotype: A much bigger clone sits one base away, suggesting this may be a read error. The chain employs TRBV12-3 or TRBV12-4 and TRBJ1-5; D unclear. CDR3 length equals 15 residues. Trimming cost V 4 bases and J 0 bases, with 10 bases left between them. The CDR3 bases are TGTGCCAGCAGTTCGGACGGTTGTAGCAATCAGCCCCAGCATTTT. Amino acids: CASSSDGCSNQPQHF.

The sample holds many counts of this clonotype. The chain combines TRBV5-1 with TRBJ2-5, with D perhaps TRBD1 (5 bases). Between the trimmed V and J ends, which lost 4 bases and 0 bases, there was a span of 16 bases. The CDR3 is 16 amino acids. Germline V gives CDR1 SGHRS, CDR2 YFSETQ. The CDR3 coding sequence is TGCGCCAGCAGCCCGACCGACAGCTGGTACCAAGAGACCCAGTACTTC. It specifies CASSPTDSWYQETQYF. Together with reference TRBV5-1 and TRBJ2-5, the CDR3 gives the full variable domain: KAGVTQTPRYLIKTRGQQVTLSCSPISGHRSVSWYQQTPGQGLQFLFEYFSETQRNKGNFPGRFSGRQFSNSRSEMNVSTLELGDSALYLCASSPTDSWYQETQYFGPGTRLLVL.

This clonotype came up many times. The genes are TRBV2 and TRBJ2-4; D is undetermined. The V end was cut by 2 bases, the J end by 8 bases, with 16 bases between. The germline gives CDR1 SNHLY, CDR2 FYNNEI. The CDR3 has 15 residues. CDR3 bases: TGTGCCAGCAGTGAATCGTGGCCCTATCGGGACATTCAGTACTTC. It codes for CASSESWPYRDIQYF.

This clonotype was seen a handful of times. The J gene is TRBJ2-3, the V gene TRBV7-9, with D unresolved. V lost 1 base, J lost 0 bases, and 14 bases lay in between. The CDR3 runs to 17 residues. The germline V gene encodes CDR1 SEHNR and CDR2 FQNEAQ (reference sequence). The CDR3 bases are TGTGCCAGCAGCTTAGAGTTATTCGGGTCTAGCACAGATACGCAGTATTTT. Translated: CASSLELFGSSTDTQYF.

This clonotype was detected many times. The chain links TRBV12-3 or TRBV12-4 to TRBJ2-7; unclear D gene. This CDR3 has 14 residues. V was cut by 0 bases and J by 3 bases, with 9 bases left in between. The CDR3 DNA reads TGTGCCAGCAGTTTAGCGCCAGTCAGCTACGAGCAGTACTTC. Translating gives CASSLAPVSYEQYF.

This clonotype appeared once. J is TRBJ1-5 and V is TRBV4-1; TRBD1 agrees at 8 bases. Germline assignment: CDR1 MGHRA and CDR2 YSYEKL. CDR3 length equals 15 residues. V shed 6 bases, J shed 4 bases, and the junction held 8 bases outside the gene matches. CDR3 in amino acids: CASSPAGGYNQPQHF. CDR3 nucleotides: TGCGCCAGCAGTCCCGCAGGGGGCTATAATCAGCCCCAGCATTTT.

The CDR3 sequence is CASLPGIYTEAFF. The CDR3 nucleotides read TGTGCCAGCTTACCTGGCATATACACTGAAGCTTTCTTT. The chain couples TRBV18 to TRBJ1-1; D remains unclear. CDR1 and CDR2 from the germline V gene are KGHSH and LQKENI. V dropped 7 bases and J dropped 3 bases, with 12 bases sitting between them. The CDR3 consists of 13 residues.

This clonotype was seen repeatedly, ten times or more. The CDR3 loop reads CASSQETGVHGYTF. In DNA form, the CDR3 reads TGTGCCAGCAGCCAAGAAACAGGGGTTCACGGCTACACCTTC. V gene TRBV3-1 combines with J gene TRBJ1-2, with TRBD1 matching 7 bases. Germline V gene data show CDR1 as LGHDT and CDR2 as YNNKEL (reference sequence). Losses at the gene ends were 0 bases for V and 8 bases for J; bases not matched to a gene: 6. This CDR3 region has 14 residues.

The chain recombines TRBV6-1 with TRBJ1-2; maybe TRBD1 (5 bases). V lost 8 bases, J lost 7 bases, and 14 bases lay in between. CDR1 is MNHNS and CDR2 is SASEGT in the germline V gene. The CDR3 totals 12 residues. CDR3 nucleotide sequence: TGTGCCAGCTCTACGGGGACGAGTGGCTACACCTTC. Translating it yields CASSTGTSGYTF.

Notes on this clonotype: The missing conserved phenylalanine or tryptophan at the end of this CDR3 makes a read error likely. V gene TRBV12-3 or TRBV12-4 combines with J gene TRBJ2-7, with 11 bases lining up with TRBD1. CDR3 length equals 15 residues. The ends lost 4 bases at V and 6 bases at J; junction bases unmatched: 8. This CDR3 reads CASSSRDRGYGEQYL. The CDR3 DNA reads TGTGCCAGCAGTTCACGGGACAGGGGGTATGGCGAGCAGTACCTC.

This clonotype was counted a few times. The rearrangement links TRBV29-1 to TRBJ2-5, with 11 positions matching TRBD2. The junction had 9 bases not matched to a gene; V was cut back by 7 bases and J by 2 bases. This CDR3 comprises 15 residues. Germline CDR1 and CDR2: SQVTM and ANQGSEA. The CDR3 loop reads CSALGLAGGQETQYF. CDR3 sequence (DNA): TGCAGCGCCCTAGGACTAGCGGGCGGGCAAGAGACCCAGTACTTC. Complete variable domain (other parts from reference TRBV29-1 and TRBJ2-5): SAVISQKPSRDICQRGTSLTIQCQVDSQVTMMFWYRQQPGQSLTLIATANQGSEATYESGFVIDKFPISRPNLTFSTLTVSNMSPEDSSIYLCSALGLAGGQETQYFGPGTRLLVL.

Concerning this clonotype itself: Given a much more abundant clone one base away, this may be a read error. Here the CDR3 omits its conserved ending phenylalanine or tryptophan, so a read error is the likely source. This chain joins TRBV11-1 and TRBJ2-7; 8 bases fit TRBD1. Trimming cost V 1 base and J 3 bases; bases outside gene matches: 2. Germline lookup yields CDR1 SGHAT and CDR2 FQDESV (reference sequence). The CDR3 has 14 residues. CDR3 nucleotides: TGTGCCAGCAGCTTAGAACAGGGGGGCTACGAGCAGTACCTC. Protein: CASSLEQGGYEQYL.

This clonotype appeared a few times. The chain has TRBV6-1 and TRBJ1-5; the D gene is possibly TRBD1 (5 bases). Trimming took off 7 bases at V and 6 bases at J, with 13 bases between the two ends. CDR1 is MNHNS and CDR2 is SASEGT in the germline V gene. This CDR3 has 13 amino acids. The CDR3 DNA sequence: TGTGCCAGCACCGGGGGTATAGGTCAGCCCCAGCATTTT. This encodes CASTGGIGQPQHF.

The CDR3 coding sequence is TGCGCCAGCAGAGGGGTGAACACTGAAGCTTTCTTT. This translates into CASRGVNTEAFF. The V gene is TRBV10-1, the J gene TRBJ1-1; a weak D match, TRBD1 (5 bases). Trimming took off 6 bases at V and 0 bases at J, with 5 bases between the two ends. The CDR3 runs to 12 residues. Germline CDR1 reads WNHNN; CDR2 reads SYGVQD (reference sequence).

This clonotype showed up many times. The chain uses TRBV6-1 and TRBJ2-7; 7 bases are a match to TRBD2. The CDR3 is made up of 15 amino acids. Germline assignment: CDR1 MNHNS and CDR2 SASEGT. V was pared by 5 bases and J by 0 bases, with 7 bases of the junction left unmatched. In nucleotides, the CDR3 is TGTGCCAGCAGTCGTACTAGCGACAGCTCCTACGAGCAGTACTTC. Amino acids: CASSRTSDSSYEQYF.

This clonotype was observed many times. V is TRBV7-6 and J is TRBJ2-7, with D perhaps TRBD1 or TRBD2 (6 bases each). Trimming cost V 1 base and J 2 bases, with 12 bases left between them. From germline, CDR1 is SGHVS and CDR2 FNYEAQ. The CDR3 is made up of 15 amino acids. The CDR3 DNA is TGTGCCAGCAGCTTAGGGGGCGGGACAACCTACGAGCAGTACTTC. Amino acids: CASSLGGGTTYEQYF.

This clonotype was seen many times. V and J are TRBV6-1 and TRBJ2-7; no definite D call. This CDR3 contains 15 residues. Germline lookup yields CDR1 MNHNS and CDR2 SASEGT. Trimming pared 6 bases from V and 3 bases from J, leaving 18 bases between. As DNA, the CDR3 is TGTGCCAGCAGCATTGAAAGAGGCAGGAACTACGAGCAGTACTTC. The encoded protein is CASSIERGRNYEQYF.

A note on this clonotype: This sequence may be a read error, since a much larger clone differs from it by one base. The CDR3, as DNA: TGTGCCAGCAGCTTAGTGTTAGGACAAGAGACCCAGTACTTC. Protein sequence: CASSLVLGQETQYF. The genes are TRBV7-8 and TRBJ2-5; D unresolved. This CDR3 region has 14 residues. Trimming stripped 1 base from V and 2 bases from J, with 8 bases between. CDR1 and CDR2 from the germline V gene are SGHVS and FQNEAQ.

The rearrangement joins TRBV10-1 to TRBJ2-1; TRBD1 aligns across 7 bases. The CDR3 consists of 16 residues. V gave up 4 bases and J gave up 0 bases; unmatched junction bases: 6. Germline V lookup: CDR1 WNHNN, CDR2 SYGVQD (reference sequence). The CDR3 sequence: CASSVGTAPSYNEQFF. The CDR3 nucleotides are TGCGCCAGCAGTGTTGGGACAGCACCCTCCTACAATGAGCAGTTCTTC.

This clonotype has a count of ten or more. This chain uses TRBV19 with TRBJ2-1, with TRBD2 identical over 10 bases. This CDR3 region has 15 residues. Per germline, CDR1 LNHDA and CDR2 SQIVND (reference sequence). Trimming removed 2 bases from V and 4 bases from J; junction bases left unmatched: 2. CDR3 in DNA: TGTGCCAGTAGTATAACTAGCGGGGAATACAATGAGCAGTTCTTC. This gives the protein CASSITSGEYNEQFF.

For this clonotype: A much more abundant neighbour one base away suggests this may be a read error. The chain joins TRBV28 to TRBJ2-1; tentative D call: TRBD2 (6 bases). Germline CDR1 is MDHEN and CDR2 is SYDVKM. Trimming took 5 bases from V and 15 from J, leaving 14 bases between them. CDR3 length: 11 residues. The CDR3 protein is CASSPRTKRFF. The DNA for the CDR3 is TGTGCCAGCAGTCCCCGGACTAAAAGGTTCTTC. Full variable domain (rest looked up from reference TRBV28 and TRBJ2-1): DVKVTQSSRYLVKRTGEKVFLECVQDMDHENMFWYRQDPGLGLRLIYFSYDVKMKEKGDIPEGYSVSREKKERFSLILESASTNQTSMYLCASSPRTKRFFGPGTRLTVL.

This CDR3 reads CASKREGLDEQYF. DNA of the CDR3: TGTGCCAGCAAGCGGGAGGGCCTCGACGAGCAGTACTTC. The J gene is TRBJ2-7, the V gene TRBV3-1; 10 bases align to TRBD2. Germline CDR1 LGHDT, CDR2 YNNKEL (reference sequence). This CDR3 region has 13 residues. Trimming cost V 7 bases and J 5 bases; bases outside gene matches: 5.

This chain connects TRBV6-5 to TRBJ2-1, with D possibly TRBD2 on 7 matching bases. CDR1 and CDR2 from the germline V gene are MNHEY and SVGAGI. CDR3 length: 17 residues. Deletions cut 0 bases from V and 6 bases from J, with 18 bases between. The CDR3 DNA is TGTGCCAGCAGTTACTCCCGGGGGGCGGGAGTAGTCAATGAGCAGTTCTTC. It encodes CASSYSRGAGVVNEQFF.

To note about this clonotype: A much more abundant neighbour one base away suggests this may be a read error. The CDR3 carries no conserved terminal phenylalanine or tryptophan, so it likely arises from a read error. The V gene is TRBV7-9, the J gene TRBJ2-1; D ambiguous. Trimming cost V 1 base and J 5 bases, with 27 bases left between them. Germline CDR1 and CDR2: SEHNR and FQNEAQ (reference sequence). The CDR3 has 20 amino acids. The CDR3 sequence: CASSLGAQDLTAIRHNEQFS. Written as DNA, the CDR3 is TGTGCCAGCAGCTTAGGGGCCCAGGATCTTACAGCGATCCGTCACAATGAGCAGTTCTCC.

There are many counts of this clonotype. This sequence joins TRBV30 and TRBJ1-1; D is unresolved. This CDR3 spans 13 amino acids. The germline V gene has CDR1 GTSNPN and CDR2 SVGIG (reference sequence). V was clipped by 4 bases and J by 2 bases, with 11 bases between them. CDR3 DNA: TGTGCCTGGAATGCGAATATTAACACTGAAGCTTTCTTT. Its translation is CAWNANINTEAFF.